A selection of T cell receptor beta chains follows, all from one sample in a study of shared clonotypes between healthy human individuals. Measured with immunoSEQ multiplex PCR; TCRdb has only the in-frame clones, and not every one. Found here are about 2.4 million clones, roughly 93% of them singletons; the top ten hold about 0.34%. Sequenced: naive CD4+ T cells from PBMCs. The receptors were gathered from a man younger than 35 in good health. Some clones in this sample may be carry-over from other donors' samples. Each CDR3 is given with its conserved first and last residue. The order of the fields is clone size, V gene, J gene, D gene, CDR3 protein, CDR3 DNA. A D gene is named only where the DNA matches it firmly. Not all rows give a size; the values are once, few, many and, for expanded clones, a class.

abundance: .; v_gene: TRBV7-3; j_gene: TRBJ2-2; d_gene: TRBD1; CDR3aa: CASSLDRGTGELFF; CDR3nt: TGTGCCAGCAGCTTGGACAGGGGCACCGGGGAGCTGTTTTTT
abundance: .; v_gene: TRBV20-1; j_gene: TRBJ2-5; d_gene: .; CDR3aa: CSARLGEAQYF; CDR3nt: TGCAGTGCCAGACTAGGTGAGGCCCAGTACTTC
abundance: .; v_gene: TRBV28; j_gene: TRBJ2-1; d_gene: TRBD1; CDR3aa: CASSLRTGAYNEQFF; CDR3nt: TGTGCCAGCAGTTTAAGGACAGGGGCGTACAATGAGCAGTTCTTC
abundance: .; v_gene: TRBV5-3; j_gene: TRBJ1-1; d_gene: TRBD1; CDR3aa: CARYPSGGWRETEAFF; CDR3nt: TGTGCCAGATACCCGTCAGGGGGCTGGAGAGAAACTGAAGCTTTCTTT
abundance: .; v_gene: TRBV11-2; j_gene: TRBJ2-5; d_gene: .; CDR3aa: CASSPNKWRGNSETQYF; CDR3nt: TGTGCCAGCAGCCCAAATAAGTGGAGGGGGAATTCGGAGACCCAGTACTTC
abundance: .; v_gene: TRBV28; j_gene: TRBJ1-5; d_gene: .; CDR3aa: CASSPDRQPQHF; CDR3nt: TGTGCCAGCAGTCCGGACAGACAGCCCCAGCATTTT
abundance: few; v_gene: TRBV2; j_gene: TRBJ1-2; d_gene: .; CDR3aa: CASSFTYGYTF; CDR3nt: TGTGCCAGCAGTTTTACTTATGGCTACACCTTC
abundance: .; v_gene: TRBV5-6; j_gene: TRBJ1-2; d_gene: .; CDR3aa: CASSLTGGVDTF; CDR3nt: TGTGCCAGCAGCTTGACCGGTGGGGTGGACACCTTC
abundance: .; v_gene: TRBV7-3; j_gene: TRBJ2-7; d_gene: .; CDR3aa: CASSLASGPGTYEQYF; CDR3nt: TGTGCCAGCAGCTTAGCCAGCGGGCCTGGGACCTACGAGCAGTACTTC
abundance: once; v_gene: TRBV9; j_gene: TRBJ1-3; d_gene: .; CDR3aa: CASSDMGVSGNTIYF; CDR3nt: TGTGCCAGCAGCGACATGGGGGTCTCTGGAAACACCATATATTTT
abundance: .; v_gene: TRBV4-1; j_gene: TRBJ1-2; d_gene: TRBD1; CDR3aa: CASSQLGQGPYYGYTF; CDR3nt: TGCGCCAGCAGCCAACTTGGACAGGGTCCTTACTATGGCTACACCTTC
abundance: .; v_gene: TRBV19; j_gene: TRBJ2-5; d_gene: .; CDR3aa: CASSPEVVQGFETQYF; CDR3nt: TGTGCCAGTAGTCCAGAGGTGGTTCAAGGGTTTGAGACCCAGTACTTC
abundance: .; v_gene: TRBV7-3; j_gene: TRBJ1-2; d_gene: .; CDR3aa: CASSPLGGGGYTF; CDR3nt: TGTGCCAGCAGCCCCCTCGGGGGTGGAGGCTACACCTTC
abundance: .; v_gene: TRBV5-1; j_gene: TRBJ1-5; d_gene: TRBD1; CDR3aa: CASSWGTGVEQPQHF; CDR3nt: TGCGCCAGCAGCTGGGGGACAGGGGTCGAGCAGCCCCAGCATTTT
abundance: .; v_gene: TRBV5-1; j_gene: TRBJ2-5; d_gene: .; CDR3aa: CASTRNPSQETQYF; CDR3nt: TGCGCCAGCACAAGGAACCCCTCGCAAGAGACCCAGTACTTC
abundance: .; v_gene: TRBV9; j_gene: TRBJ2-1; d_gene: .; CDR3aa: CASSRDGALELNEQFF; CDR3nt: TGTGCCAGCAGCAGAGACGGGGCCCTTGAACTCAATGAGCAGTTCTTC
abundance: .; v_gene: TRBV29-1; j_gene: TRBJ2-1; d_gene: .; CDR3aa: CSGLGNEQFF; CDR3nt: TGCAGCGGACTCGGGAATGAGCAGTTCTTC
abundance: .; v_gene: TRBV2; j_gene: TRBJ1-5; d_gene: .; CDR3aa: CASTVEGSEQPQHF; CDR3nt: TGTGCCAGCACGGTGGAGGGAAGCGAACAGCCCCAGCATTTT
abundance: .; v_gene: TRBV11-3; j_gene: TRBJ1-1; d_gene: .; CDR3aa: CASSSGVRTEAFF; CDR3nt: TGTGCCAGCAGCTCCGGGGTCCGAACTGAAGCTTTCTTT
abundance: few; v_gene: TRBV19; j_gene: TRBJ1-2; d_gene: .; CDR3aa: CASRVGADYGYTF; CDR3nt: TGTGCCAGTAGGGTTGGAGCGGACTATGGCTACACCTTC
abundance: .; v_gene: TRBV7-8; j_gene: TRBJ1-5; d_gene: .; CDR3aa: CASSSLGTRNQPQHF; CDR3nt: TGTGCCAGCAGCTCACTAGGGACCCGGAATCAGCCCCAGCATTTT
abundance: .; v_gene: TRBV6-5; j_gene: TRBJ2-7; d_gene: TRBD1; CDR3aa: CASSLNRDRASEQYF; CDR3nt: TGTGCCAGCAGTCTAAACCGGGACAGGGCATCCGAGCAGTACTTC
abundance: .; v_gene: TRBV28; j_gene: TRBJ2-5; d_gene: .; CDR3aa: CASSSPGTKETQYF; CDR3nt: TGTGCCAGCAGTTCCCCAGGGACGAAAGAGACCCAGTACTTC
abundance: .; v_gene: TRBV19; j_gene: TRBJ2-1; d_gene: .; CDR3aa: CASSPRDPVNEQFF; CDR3nt: TGTGCCAGTAGCCCCCGGGACCCAGTTAATGAGCAGTTCTTC
abundance: .; v_gene: TRBV15; j_gene: TRBJ2-3; d_gene: .; CDR3aa: CATSRDRVGDTQYF; CDR3nt: TGTGCCACCAGCAGAGATAGGGTCGGGGATACGCAGTATTTT
abundance: .; v_gene: TRBV27; j_gene: TRBJ1-6; d_gene: TRBD1; CDR3aa: CASSLKVTGANSPLHF; CDR3nt: TGTGCCAGCAGTTTGAAGGTCACAGGGGCTAATTCACCCCTCCACTTT
abundance: .; v_gene: TRBV2; j_gene: TRBJ1-1; d_gene: .; CDR3aa: CASSVTENTEAFF; CDR3nt: TGTGCCAGCAGTGTCACAGAGAACACTGAAGCTTTCTTT
abundance: few; v_gene: TRBV28; j_gene: TRBJ1-5; d_gene: .; CDR3aa: CASHSLQGSNQPQHF; CDR3nt: TGTGCCAGCCACTCTCTACAGGGAAGCAATCAGCCCCAGCATTTT
abundance: .; v_gene: TRBV19; j_gene: TRBJ2-7; d_gene: TRBD2; CDR3aa: CASSRRTSGSHEQYF; CDR3nt: TGTGCCAGTAGCAGAAGGACTAGCGGGAGCCACGAGCAGTACTTC
abundance: .; v_gene: TRBV7-2; j_gene: TRBJ2-3; d_gene: .; CDR3aa: CASSSDRLTYTQYF; CDR3nt: TGTGCCAGCAGCTCCGACCGTCTCACATATACGCAGTATTTT
abundance: few; v_gene: TRBV6-5; j_gene: TRBJ2-7; d_gene: .; CDR3aa: CASGSYEQYF; CDR3nt: TGTGCCAGCGGGTCCTACGAGCAGTACTTC
abundance: .; v_gene: TRBV5-4; j_gene: TRBJ1-1; d_gene: .; CDR3aa: CASSFRNTEAFF; CDR3nt: TGTGCCAGCAGCTTTAGGAACACTGAAGCTTTCTTT
abundance: .; v_gene: TRBV7-8; j_gene: TRBJ2-2; d_gene: TRBD2; CDR3aa: CASSLKRHRGTSGRGTGELFF; CDR3nt: TGTGCCAGCAGCTTAAAGCGACACCGAGGGACTAGCGGGAGAGGTACCGGGGAGCTGTTTTTT
abundance: .; v_gene: TRBV9; j_gene: TRBJ1-2; d_gene: .; CDR3aa: CASSPQSYGYTF; CDR3nt: TGTGCCAGCAGCCCCCAATCCTATGGCTACACCTTC
abundance: once; v_gene: TRBV28; j_gene: TRBJ2-7; d_gene: TRBD1; CDR3aa: CASSSDRVLYEQYF; CDR3nt: TGTGCCAGCAGCTCAGACAGGGTGCTCTACGAGCAGTACTTC
abundance: .; v_gene: TRBV28; j_gene: TRBJ2-7; d_gene: .; CDR3aa: CASSLTVSFYEQYF; CDR3nt: TGTGCCAGCAGTTTAACAGTCTCCTTCTACGAGCAGTACTTC
abundance: .; v_gene: TRBV10-3; j_gene: TRBJ2-7; d_gene: .; CDR3aa: CAISDDWEGREQYF; CDR3nt: TGTGCCATCAGTGATGACTGGGAAGGGCGCGAGCAGTACTTC
abundance: .; v_gene: TRBV5-4; j_gene: TRBJ2-5; d_gene: .; CDR3aa: CASSPSARRNQETQYF; CDR3nt: TGTGCCAGCAGCCCATCGGCTAGGCGGAACCAAGAGACCCAGTACTTC
abundance: .; v_gene: TRBV7-9; j_gene: TRBJ2-5; d_gene: .; CDR3aa: CASSSLSRETQYF; CDR3nt: TGTGCCAGCAGCTCACTAAGTAGGGAGACCCAGTACTTC
abundance: .; v_gene: TRBV5-1; j_gene: TRBJ2-1; d_gene: TRBD2; CDR3aa: CASSYLAGFYNEQFF; CDR3nt: TGCGCCAGCAGCTACCTAGCGGGATTCTACAATGAGCAGTTCTTC
abundance: .; v_gene: TRBV7-3; j_gene: TRBJ2-1; d_gene: .; CDR3aa: CASSLMKALAGNEQFF; CDR3nt: TGTGCCAGCAGCTTAATGAAGGCCCTAGCCGGGAATGAGCAGTTCTTC
abundance: .; v_gene: TRBV1; j_gene: TRBJ1-2; d_gene: .; CDR3aa: CTSSQDRDRSRHYGYTF; CDR3nt: TGCACCAGCAGCCAAGATAGGGACAGATCAAGGCACTATGGCTACACCTTC
abundance: once; v_gene: TRBV18; j_gene: TRBJ2-3; d_gene: .; CDR3aa: CASSPTGWATDTQYF; CDR3nt: TGTGCCAGCTCACCCACAGGTTGGGCCACAGATACGCAGTATTTT
abundance: .; v_gene: TRBV6-4; j_gene: TRBJ2-6; d_gene: .; CDR3aa: CASSDRAGGSGANVLTF; CDR3nt: TGTGCCAGCAGTGACCGGGCAGGCGGCTCTGGGGCCAACGTCCTGACTTTC
abundance: .; v_gene: TRBV28; j_gene: TRBJ2-2; d_gene: TRBD1; CDR3aa: CASGTGGTTGELFF; CDR3nt: TGTGCCAGCGGGACAGGGGGCACGACCGGGGAGCTGTTTTTT
abundance: .; v_gene: TRBV12-1; j_gene: TRBJ1-3; d_gene: .; CDR3aa: CASSFARSGDPGSGNTIYF; CDR3nt: TGTGCCAGCAGCTTTGCGCGGAGCGGTGACCCGGGCTCTGGAAACACCATATATTTT
abundance: once; v_gene: TRBV5-1; j_gene: TRBJ2-5; d_gene: TRBD2; CDR3aa: CASSFLPSGEETQYF; CDR3nt: TGCGCCAGCAGCTTTTTGCCTAGCGGTGAAGAGACCCAGTACTTC
abundance: .; v_gene: TRBV6-1; j_gene: TRBJ2-5; d_gene: .; CDR3aa: CASSVLALTQYF; CDR3nt: TGTGCCAGCAGTGTCCTAGCCCTTACCCAGTACTTC
abundance: .; v_gene: TRBV5-1; j_gene: TRBJ2-1; d_gene: .; CDR3aa: CASSLTDSRFYEQFF; CDR3nt: TGCGCCAGCAGCTTGACGGACTCCCGGTTTTATGAGCAGTTCTTC
abundance: once; v_gene: TRBV18; j_gene: TRBJ1-6; d_gene: .; CDR3aa: CASSPTSGSPLHF; CDR3nt: TGTGCCAGCTCACCTACCTCGGGGTCACCCCTCCACTTT